This TCR beta chain came from a study of T cell repertoires and HLA-DP antigens. With regard to this clone: Its cognate antigen is unknown.

Sequencing used immunoSEQ multiplex PCR; TCRdb keeps in-frame clones, though not all of them. Among about 73,000 clones listed, 80% were seen once. Germline values: CDR1 MNHNS, CDR2 SASEGT. V was pared by 0 bases and J by 5 bases, with 10 bases between. The CDR3 sequence is 14 residues long. The receptor was isolated from a man between 60 and 75 years old in good health and CMV-seronegative. Material: CD4+ T cells from PBMCs. The V and J genes are TRBV6-1 and TRBJ2-5; a possible D gene is TRBD2 (6 bases). CDR3 bases: TGTGCCAGCAGTGAAGCATGGCGGGATGAGACCCAGTACTTC. Translating gives CASSEAWRDETQYF.